This TCR beta chain was retrieved from a study of blood T cells in healthy people across ages. PCR was performed a second time for about 6 to 12 cycles using a sample-barcoded 5' primer and a J-beta primer mix. TCRdb reprocessed the 5' RACE reads via MiXCR and lists one record per CDR3 protein. The sample holds about 1.4 million distinct CDR3 sequences, around 55% seen once. Per sample, extraction of total RNA gave at least 5.5 micrograms in every case. Germline lookup yields CDR1 MGHRA and CDR2 YSYEKL. This CDR3 spans 14 amino acids. Sequences were obtained from blood. This sequence originates from a man between 18 and 35 years old in good health. This rearrangement joins TRBV4-1 to TRBJ2-5; 9 bases line up with TRBD1. The J call may be mistaken, given a closer DNA end match to TRBJ2-7. The CDR3 is CASSPTGGNSEQYF. CDR3 DNA sequence: TGCGCCAGCAGCCCGACAGGGGGGAACTCCGAGCAGTACTTC.